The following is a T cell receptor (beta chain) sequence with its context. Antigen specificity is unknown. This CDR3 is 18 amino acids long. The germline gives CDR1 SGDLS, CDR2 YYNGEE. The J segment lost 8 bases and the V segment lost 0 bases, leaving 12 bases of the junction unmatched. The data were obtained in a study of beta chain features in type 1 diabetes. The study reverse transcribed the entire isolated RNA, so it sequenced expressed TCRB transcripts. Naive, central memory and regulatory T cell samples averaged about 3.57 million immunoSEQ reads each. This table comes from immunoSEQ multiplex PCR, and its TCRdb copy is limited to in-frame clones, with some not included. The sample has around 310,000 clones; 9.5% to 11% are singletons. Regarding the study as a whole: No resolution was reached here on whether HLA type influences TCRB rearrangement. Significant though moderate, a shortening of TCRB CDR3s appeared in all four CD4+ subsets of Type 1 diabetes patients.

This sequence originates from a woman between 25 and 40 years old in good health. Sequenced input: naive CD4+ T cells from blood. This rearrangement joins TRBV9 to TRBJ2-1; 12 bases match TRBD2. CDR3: CASSVGTSGTLGVDEQFF. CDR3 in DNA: TGTGCCAGCAGCGTAGGGACTAGCGGGACTTTGGGTGTCGATGAGCAGTTCTTC.